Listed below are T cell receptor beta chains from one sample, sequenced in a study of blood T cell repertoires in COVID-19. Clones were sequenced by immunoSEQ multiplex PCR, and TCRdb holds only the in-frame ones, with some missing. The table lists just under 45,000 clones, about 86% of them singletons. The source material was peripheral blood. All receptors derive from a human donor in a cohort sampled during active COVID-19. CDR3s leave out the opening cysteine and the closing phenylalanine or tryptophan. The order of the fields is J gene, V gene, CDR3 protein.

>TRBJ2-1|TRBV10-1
ASLRQDEQF
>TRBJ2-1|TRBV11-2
ASSNSGTGLLEQF
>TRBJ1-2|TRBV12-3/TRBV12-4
ASSPTGDYGYT
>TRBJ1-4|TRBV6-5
ASSQDRDYEKLF
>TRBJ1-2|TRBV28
ASSQTGDLLLGYT
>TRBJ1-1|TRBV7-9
ATRTGALNTEAF
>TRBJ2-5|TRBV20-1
SASKQGSQETQY
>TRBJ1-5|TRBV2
ASTGQWGGGGNQPQH
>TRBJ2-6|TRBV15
ATSRAGDPGANVLT
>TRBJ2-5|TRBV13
ASSTWTGRSSETQY
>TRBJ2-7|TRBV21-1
ASSKVRLLGQPFLYEQY
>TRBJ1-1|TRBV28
ASSLSRAEAF
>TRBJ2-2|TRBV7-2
ASSSTGRTGELF
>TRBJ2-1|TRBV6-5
ASSARLYNEQF
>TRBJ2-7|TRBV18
ASSGTGNGEQY
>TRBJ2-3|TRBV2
ASRSTEGGDTQY
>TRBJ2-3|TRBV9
ASSPTLDTQY
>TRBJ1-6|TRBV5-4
ASSSGGSRTSPLH
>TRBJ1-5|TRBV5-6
ASSLKQNLQPQH
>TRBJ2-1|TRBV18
ASSPQNGGDNEQF
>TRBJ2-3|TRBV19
ASSSGPGGDTQY
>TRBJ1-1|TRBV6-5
ASSYRQGKYRTEAF
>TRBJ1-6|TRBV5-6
ASSFSPLGGNSPLH
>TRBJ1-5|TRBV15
ATSRQGARQPQH
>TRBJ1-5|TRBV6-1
ASSEFGSNQPQH
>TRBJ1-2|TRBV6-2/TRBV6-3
ASSKGLPSYGYT
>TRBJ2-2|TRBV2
ASIRNTGELF
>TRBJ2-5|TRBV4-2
ASSQDRQVQETQY
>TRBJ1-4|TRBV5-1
ASSSTPAATNEKLF
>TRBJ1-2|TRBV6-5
ASSYSPGQNYGYT
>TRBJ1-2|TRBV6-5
ACPDLPLSGYT
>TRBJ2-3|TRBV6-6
ATIQGGPDTQY
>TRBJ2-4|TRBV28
ASTRTNRNIQY